This T cell receptor (beta chain) emerged from a study of blood T cell repertoires in COVID-19. Study background: COVID-19 samples collected from the United States, Italy and Spain covered acute and convalescent phases. The analysed material was cDNA or gDNA that came from T cells, B-cell-depleted T cells, or PBMCs.

Only in-frame clones appear in the TCRdb table, and some are missing; sequencing was by immunoSEQ multiplex PCR. The table lists about 320,000 clones, roughly 87% of them singletons. Clinical histories supplied by participants themselves formed the basis of cohort assignment. Recovery meant two consecutive negative NP/OP PCR tests, professional clearance, or resolved symptoms. V dropped 3 bases and J dropped 1 base, with 18 bases sitting between them. The germline V gene encodes CDR1 GTSNPN and CDR2 SVGIG (reference sequence). The CDR3 spans 16 residues. The sample comprised PBMCs or T cells enriched from blood (not recorded which). The source of this sequence is a woman aged 25 to 39 who had recovered from COVID-19. V usage is TRBV30 and J usage is TRBJ1-2; D is ambiguous. DNA for the CDR3: TGTGCCTGGAGCGCTGGCGGAGGGTCCGGTAACTATGGCTACACCTTC. Its translation is CAWSAGGGSGNYGYTF.